A selection of T cell receptor beta chains follows, all from one sample in a study of T cell responses to AZD1222 COVID-19 vaccine. Repertoires were generated with immunoSEQ multiplex PCR, while TCRdb's copy carries only in-frame clones and drops some. Its table lists about 140,000 clones. The sequenced sample was peripheral blood. The receptors were gathered from an adult in good health. The CDR3 runs from the conserved cysteine through the conserved F or W. D genes are given only for firm matches.

v_gene,d_gene,j_gene,CDR3aa,CDR3nt
TRBV10-3,TRBD1,TRBJ2-7,CAISEPLTGSSYEQYF,TGTGCCATCAGTGAACCCCTGACAGGGAGCTCCTACGAGCAGTACTTC
TRBV15,-,TRBJ1-5,CATSRVSKRFSLSNQPQHF,TGTGCCACCAGCAGAGTTTCGAAAAGGTTCTCCCTTAGCAATCAGCCCCAGCATTTT
TRBV7-9,-,TRBJ1-2,CASSLGAGYYGYTF,TGTGCCAGCAGCTTAGGTGCAGGTTACTATGGCTACACCTTC
TRBV19,TRBD1,TRBJ2-1,CASSSGTGLYNEQFF,TGTGCCAGTAGTTCCGGGACAGGGTTGTACAATGAGCAGTTCTTC
TRBV29-1,-,TRBJ1-5,CSPPPAVMACGYSNQPQHF,TGCAGCCCCCCCCCGGCGGTTATGGCTTGTGGCTATAGCAATCAGCCCCAGCATTTT
TRBV5-1,TRBD1,TRBJ1-2,CASSWTGGDYGYTF,TGCGCCAGCAGCTGGACAGGGGGCGACTATGGCTACACCTTC
TRBV13,-,TRBJ2-5,CASSSAGQHQETQYF,TGTGCCAGCAGCTCGGCCGGGCAGCACCAAGAGACCCAGTACTTC
TRBV6-5,-,TRBJ1-1,CATARATDTEAFF,TGTGCTACTGCGAGGGCGACGGACACTGAAGCTTTCTTT
TRBV2,-,TRBJ1-3,CASKGSGNTIYF,TGTGCCAGCAAGGGCTCTGGAAACACCATATATTTT
TRBV4-1,-,TRBJ2-2,CASSPDLVRGDTGELFF,TGCGCCAGCAGCCCGGACCTTGTGAGGGGCGACACCGGGGAGCTGTTTTTT
TRBV6-5,-,TRBJ1-2,CASTPGDLNYGYTF,TGTGCCAGCACCCCGGGGGACTTAAACTATGGCTACACCTTC
TRBV28,-,TRBJ2-3,CASGPGGHSTDTQYF,TGTGCCAGCGGACCGGGGGGCCACAGCACAGATACGCAGTATTTT
TRBV20-1,-,TRBJ2-2,CSASLQGHGELFF,TGCAGTGCTAGTTTACAGGGCCACGGGGAGCTGTTTTTT
TRBV29-1,-,TRBJ1-2,CSVDLIGINYGYTF,TGCAGCGTTGATTTGATAGGGATCAACTATGGCTACACCTTC
TRBV11-2,TRBD2,TRBJ2-1,CASSASGGASEQFF,TGTGCCAGCAGCGCTAGCGGGGGGGCTTCTGAGCAGTTCTTC
TRBV19,TRBD1,TRBJ2-7,CASSIQLPGQGYNEQYF,TGTGCCAGTAGTATCCAGCTGCCGGGACAGGGATATAACGAGCAGTACTTC
TRBV9,-,TRBJ1-2,CASSSPAGGHNYGYTF,TGTGCCAGCAGCTCACCTGCGGGAGGACATAACTATGGCTACACCTTC
TRBV30,-,TRBJ1-2,CAWSAPVAGLGGYTF,TGTGCCTGGAGTGCCCCCGTCGCGGGGTTGGGAGGCTACACCTTC
TRBV11-3,-,TRBJ1-2,CASTPRGGAVNGYTF,TGTGCCAGCACCCCTCGGGGGGGGGCGGTGAATGGCTACACCTTC
TRBV30,-,TRBJ1-2,CAWEKGSYGYTF,TGTGCCTGGGAAAAGGGTTCCTATGGCTACACCTTC
TRBV18,-,TRBJ1-1,CASSPALSGATNTEAFF,TGTGCCAGCTCGCCGGCGCTGTCCGGGGCAACAAACACTGAAGCTTTCTTT
TRBV7-8,-,TRBJ1-6,CASSPYVGQASSYNSPLHF,TGTGCCAGCAGCCCCTATGTGGGCCAGGCGAGCTCCTATAATTCACCCCTCCACTTT
TRBV7-2,-,TRBJ2-5,CASSPRTPYQETQYF,TGTGCCAGCAGCCCAAGGACACCGTACCAAGAGACCCAGTACTTC
TRBV3-1/TRBV3-2,-,TRBJ1-2,CASSPKGVSLLANYGYTF,TGTGCCAGCAGCCCTAAAGGGGTCAGCTTGTTAGCTAACTATGGCTACACCTTC
TRBV7-9,-,TRBJ1-5,CASSLEGQPQHF,TGTGCCAGCAGCTTAGAAGGTCAGCCCCAGCATTTT
TRBV19,-,TRBJ2-1,CASTPGRTPSWNEQFF,TGTGCCAGCACACCTGGGCGGACACCTTCTTGGAATGAGCAGTTCTTC